The entry that follows covers one T cell receptor beta chain sequence. Only a few counts were recorded for this clonotype. This receptor's antigen is unknown. No much larger clone is present one base from it, and per-base qualities are unavailable. The data were obtained in a study of CD8 T cells in ankylosing spondylitis (dated by TCRdb to about 2017). In terms of the full investigation: The study profiled T cell receptor beta repertoires in healthy donors and ankylosing spondylitis patients to find disease-linked TCR variants. The full study cohort comprised around 23 ankylosing spondylitis patients and about a hundred healthy donors. Peripheral blood was sampled, and synovial fluid was also collected from ankylosing spondylitis patients.

Including cysteine and phenylalanine, the CDR3 has 12 amino acids. The sequence is cut down to CDR3 DNA, 36 bases in frame from base 1. V is reduced by 4 bases and J by 2 bases, leaving a spacing of 7 bases between them. The germline V gene (reference sequence) sets CDR1 to DFQATT and CDR2 to SNEGSKA. Data came from an Illumina HiSeq 2500. TCR beta libraries were prepared by quantitative 5'-RACE with molecular barcodes. As for the original processing: A new computational method, built on a probabilistic model of VDJ rearrangement, was used to identify disease-linked TCR variants. TCRdb ran its own pipeline on the public reads, namely fastp trimming at Q25 and MiXCR clone calling, and kept in-frame beta chains. Rows are combined by CDR3 protein, so each entry shows the most common genes and DNA. TCRdb assigned the V and J calls; the authors' analysis was not used. In all, the sample holds 250,000 or so distinct CDR3 sequences, and 20% to 30% of those were seen once. The ten top clones hold approximately 0.61% of the sample.

Paper-wide results and their limitations: Blood from ankylosing spondylitis patients appeared to be characterized by a TCR beta motif made up of under ten highly homologous amino acid variants. Some of the motif variants had been reported before in the synovial fluid and blood of reactive arthritis patients, a finding that suggests common disease-initiation mechanisms. Significant enrichment of the disease-linked clones was reported in matched synovial fluid samples from ankylosing spondylitis patients. In peripheral blood, the disease-linked clones were found at relatively low frequencies and had a CD8+ phenotype.

This TCR came from a male donor with ankylosing spondylitis or in good health (not recorded which). This receptor chain uses TRBV20-1 and TRBJ2-3; no confident D gene assignment can be made. Sample: blood, either unsorted or a sorted T cell fraction (not recorded which). The nucleotides read TGCAGTGCTATTGGGTCCACAGATACGCAGTATTTT. This yields the protein CSAIGSTDTQYF.